Listed below are T cell receptor beta chains from one sample, sequenced in a study of shared clonotypes between healthy human individuals. The assay was immunoSEQ multiplex PCR, and TCRdb's table has in-frame clones only and misses some. The sample yields about 1.1 million clones, approximately 77% seen once. The sequencing sample was made of memory CD4+ T cells from PBMCs. The receptors come from a man in his late teens or twenties in good health. Some clones in this sample may be carry-over from other donors' samples. Each CDR3 is given with its conserved first and last residue.

V	CDR3
TRBV2	CASSVIGRNTEAFF
TRBV6-1	CASSGTGGRIEAFF
TRBV2	CASSVGTGTTDTQYF
TRBV7-8	CASSLGGAGTEAFF
TRBV7-9	CASAVHGELFF
TRBV14	CATSDWNYGYTF
TRBV28	CASRDGGRSTEAFF
TRBV6-6	CASSSHTDRVNEKLFF
TRBV7-9	CASSSEGAQPQHF
TRBV7-2	CASRSSGNTIYF
TRBV5-1	CASSLAGGPWDEQYF
TRBV5-1	CASSPVGAATDTQYF
TRBV25-1	CASSESKGDSVKLFF
TRBV28	CASRSLTRGGNTEAFF
TRBV5-4	CASSPMPRERTGELFF